These 19 T cell receptor beta chains were sequenced from one sample in a study of chemoradiotherapy in HPV16-positive cancers. Repertoires were generated with immunoSEQ multiplex PCR, while TCRdb's copy carries only in-frame clones and drops some. This table has approximately 7,800 clones, roughly four fifths appearing once. This specimen was acquired from a patient who underwent chemoradiotherapy. The receptors come from a human donor with HPV-associated anogenital cancer.

This chain joins TRBV30 and TRBJ2-7; tentative D call: TRBD2 (7 bases). CDR3 size: 12 residues. V lost 2 bases and J lost 6, with 11 bases in between. From germline, CDR1 is GTSNPN and CDR2 SVGIG (reference sequence). The CDR3 nucleotides are TGTGCCTGGAGTCCCCGGGGGGCCGAGCAGTACTTC. Its protein is CAWSPRGAEQYF.

This chain links TRBV15 with TRBJ2-5; D may be TRBD1 or TRBD2 (5 bases each). This CDR3 is 14 amino acids long. Looked up from germline, CDR1 is LNHNV and CDR2 is YYDKDF (reference sequence). V lost 5 bases and J lost 1, with 11 bases in between. CDR3 residues: CATSGRDGQETQYF. DNA for the CDR3: TGTGCCACCAGCGGACGGGACGGCCAAGAGACCCAGTACTTC.

The table lists this clone with a count of one. The CDR3 bases are TGCGCCAGCAGCCAAGATAAGCGGGAGACGGCCAAAAACATTCAGTACTTC. It codes for CASSQDKRETAKNIQYF. The rearrangement links TRBV4-1 to TRBJ2-4, with TRBD2 matching over 8 bases. Germline V gene sequence: CDR1 MGHRA, CDR2 YSYEKL. The CDR3 extends over 17 amino acids. The ends lost 0 bases at V and 1 base at J; junction bases unmatched: 5.

V gene TRBV19 combines with J gene TRBJ2-7; 9 bases agree with TRBD2. CDR1 and CDR2 from the germline V gene are LNHDA and SQIVND (reference sequence). The CDR3 extends over 14 amino acids. V lost 4 bases and J lost 4; bases outside the gene matches: 5. This CDR3 is CASSSGRDLYEQYF. Here the CDR3 DNA reads TGTGCCAGTAGTAGCGGGAGGGATTTGTACGAGCAGTACTTC.

This chain links TRBV5-5 with TRBJ1-1; D is ambiguous. The V gene lost 4 bases and the J gene lost 1 base, with 11 bases spanning the gap. CDR3 size: 14 residues. Germline assignment: CDR1 SGHKS and CDR2 YYEKEE (reference sequence). The chain's CDR3 is CASSPPRGNTEAFF. Written as DNA, the CDR3 is TGTGCCAGCAGCCCCCCCCGAGGGAACACTGAAGCTTTCTTT.

The chain carries TRBV18 and TRBJ1-3; D is unclear. Per germline, CDR1 KGHSH and CDR2 LQKENI. V was clipped by 4 bases and J by 0 bases, with 10 bases between them. The CDR3 is made up of 15 amino acids. The CDR3 is CASSRTASSGNTIYF. Here the CDR3 DNA reads TGTGCCAGCTCACGAACCGCAAGCTCTGGAAACACCATATATTTT.

The chain employs TRBV21-1 and TRBJ1-5; the table's D gene call, TRBD1, was not cross checked with the DNA. TRBV21-1 is flagged as a pseudogene. The CDR3 loop spans 18 amino acids. The CDR3 loop reads CASSERQGKTVSNQPQHF. Here the CDR3 DNA reads TGTGCCAGCAGCGAGAGACAGGGGAAAACGGTGAGCAATCAGCCCCAGCATTTT.

This sequence joins TRBV18 and TRBJ1-2, with D hard to call. Looked up from germline, CDR1 is KGHSH and CDR2 is LQKENI. CDR3 length equals 16 residues. Trimming pared 3 bases from V and 2 bases from J, leaving 16 bases between. CDR3 nucleotide sequence: TGTGCCAGCTCACCCTCGGACCGAGGGTCGAACTATGGCTACACCTTC. It encodes CASSPSDRGSNYGYTF.

The chain has TRBV7-9 and TRBJ2-2, with 8 bases that match TRBD1. The CDR3 runs to 18 residues. Germline CDR1 SEHNR, CDR2 FQNEAQ (reference sequence). Unmatched junction bases numbered 16, after V lost 7 bases and J lost 3 bases. This CDR3 reads CASIRELADRVYTGELFF. CDR3 DNA sequence: TGTGCCAGCATCCGGGAGCTTGCGGACAGGGTATACACCGGGGAGCTGTTTTTT.

V gene TRBV9 combines with J gene TRBJ2-3; TRBD2 matches at 11 bases. The V gene's germline CDR1 is SGDLS and CDR2 YYNGEE. V lost 3 bases to trimming and J lost 6 bases; unmatched junction nucleotides: 3. This CDR3 spans 14 amino acids. The CDR3 is CASSALAGEDTQYF. The CDR3 DNA sequence: TGTGCCAGCAGCGCACTAGCGGGGGAGGATACGCAGTATTTT.

The genes are TRBV30 and TRBJ2-3; the D gene is possibly TRBD2 (6 bases). V was clipped by 6 bases and J by 6 bases, with 19 bases between them. Germline V gene lookup returns CDR1 GTSNPN and CDR2 SVGIG (reference sequence). The CDR3 extends over 14 amino acids. The DNA of the CDR3 is TGTGCCTGCGAAACCCACCCCCGGGGGGATACGCAGTATTTT. This translates into CACETHPRGDTQYF.

Written as DNA, the CDR3 is TGCGCCAGCAGCTTGGGGGGTGCGGCCTCAAGGAACACTGAAGCTTTCTTT. Its protein is CASSLGGAASRNTEAFF. The chain uses TRBV5-1 and TRBJ1-1; the D is unclear. Germline assignment: CDR1 SGHRS and CDR2 YFSETQ. V lost 0 bases to trimming and J lost 1 base, with 16 bases between them. CDR3 size: 17 residues.

This rearrangement joins TRBV15 to TRBJ2-3, with D possibly TRBD1 on 6 matching bases. V was clipped by 0 bases and J by 8 bases, with 12 bases between them. CDR3 length: 14 residues. The germline CDR1 and CDR2 sequences are LNHNV and YYDKDF (reference sequence). The CDR3 here is CATSREGGGSTQYF. In nucleotides, the CDR3 is TGTGCCACCAGCAGAGAGGGTGGGGGCAGTACGCAGTATTTT.

The V gene is TRBV4-1, the J gene TRBJ2-1; TRBD2 matches at 11 bases. CDR3 size: 18 residues. Trimming cost V 1 base and J 4 bases; bases outside gene matches: 9. Germline lookup yields CDR1 MGHRA and CDR2 YSYEKL. CDR3 coding DNA: TGCGCCAGCAGCCAAGCTAGCGGGGGGTTTTCGTATTACAATGAGCAGTTCTTC. Encoded protein: CASSQASGGFSYYNEQFF.

V gene TRBV9 combines with J gene TRBJ1-6; D remains unclear. This CDR3 has 13 amino acids. Per the germline V gene, CDR1 is SGDLS and CDR2 is YYNGEE. The V gene lost 0 bases and the J gene lost 9 bases, with 7 bases spanning the gap. The CDR3 bases are TGTGCCAGCAGCGTAGATAACACTTCACCCCTCCACTTT. Translation gives CASSVDNTSPLHF.

This rearrangement joins TRBV2 to TRBJ1-2; 7 nucleotides line up with TRBD1. This CDR3 is built from 15 residues. Germline CDR1 is SNHLY and CDR2 is FYNNEI. V lost 6 bases to trimming and J lost 1 base; unmatched junction nucleotides: 8. CDR3 sequence reads: CASRPGTASNYGYTF. Written as DNA, the CDR3 is TGTGCCAGCAGACCCGGGACAGCGAGTAACTATGGCTACACCTTC.

Here the CDR3 DNA reads TGTGCCAGCAGTTTCCGACCCGATACAGGGTGGAACACTGAAGCTTTCTTT. It yields the protein CASSFRPDTGWNTEAFF. This chain joins TRBV27 and TRBJ1-1; possibly TRBD1 for D (6 bases). In germline, CDR1 is MNHEY, CDR2 SMNVEV (reference sequence). Trimming cost V 3 bases and J 1 base, with 18 bases left between them. This CDR3 is 17 amino acids long.

The chain carries TRBV9 and TRBJ2-2, with 8 bases identical to TRBD1. The V and J ends lost 0 bases and 4 bases, in that order; junction bases with no gene match: 5. Germline lookup yields CDR1 SGDLS and CDR2 YYNGEE. CDR3 length: 16 amino acids. The CDR3 coding sequence is TGTGCCAGCAGCGTAGACCAGGGGGCGGGCACCGGGGAGCTGTTTTTT. This sequence encodes CASSVDQGAGTGELFF.

This chain connects TRBV9 to TRBJ2-5; 12 bases align to TRBD2. Germline V gene lookup returns CDR1 SGDLS and CDR2 YYNGEE. The CDR3 is made up of 16 amino acids. After removal of 4 bases from V and 2 bases from J, the junction contained 6 bases not matched to a gene. DNA for the CDR3: TGTGCCAGCAGCCCAAGACTAGCGGGGGATCAAGAGACCCAGTACTTC. Translating gives CASSPRLAGDQETQYF. The full variable domain, in which reference TRBV9 and TRBJ2-5 provide the parts outside the CDR3, is DSGVTQTPKHLITATGQRVTLRCSPRSGDLSVYWYQQSLDQGLQFLIQYYNGEERAKGNILERFSAQQFPDLHSELNLSSLELGDSALYFCASSPRLAGDQETQYFGPGTRLLVL.